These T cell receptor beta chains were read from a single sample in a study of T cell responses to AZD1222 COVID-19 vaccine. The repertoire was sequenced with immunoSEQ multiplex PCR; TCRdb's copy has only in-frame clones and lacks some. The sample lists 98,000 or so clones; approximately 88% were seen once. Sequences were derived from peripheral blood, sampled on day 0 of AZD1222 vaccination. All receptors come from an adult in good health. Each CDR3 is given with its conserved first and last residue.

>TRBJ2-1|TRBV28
CASSSDRRPLYNEQFF
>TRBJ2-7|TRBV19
CASSTMTSGSYEQYF
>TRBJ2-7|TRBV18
CASSNTRTDYEQYF
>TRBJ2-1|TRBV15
CATSSDRLAGPNEQFF
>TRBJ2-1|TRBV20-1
CSASARRHNEQFF
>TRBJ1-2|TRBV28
CASSLGRDRALANYGYTF
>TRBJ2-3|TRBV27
CASSFISGRTDTQYF
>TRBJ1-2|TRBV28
CASSLWEEGGDGYTF
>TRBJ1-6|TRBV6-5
CASSYGQGVRDSPLHF
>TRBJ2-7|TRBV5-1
CASSLDRVREQYF
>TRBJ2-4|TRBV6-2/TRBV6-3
CASSFPGGNIQYF
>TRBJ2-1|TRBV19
CASCPGQSYNEQFF
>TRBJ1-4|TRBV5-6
CASSYLKYRGINEKLFF
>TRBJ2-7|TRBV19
CASSTPTGGAYEQYF
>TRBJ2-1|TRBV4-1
CASSQAARRLAGTNEQFF
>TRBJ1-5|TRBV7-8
CASSSQSDSFYSNQPQHF
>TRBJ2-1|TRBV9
CASSVYPGLAGEVGYNEQFF
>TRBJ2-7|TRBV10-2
CASSFGRAGYEQYF
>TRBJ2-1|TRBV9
CASRGGGREDNEQFF
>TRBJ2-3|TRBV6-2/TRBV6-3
CASSYSQAVRTSTDTQYF
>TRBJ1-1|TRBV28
CASSFMDRITEAFF
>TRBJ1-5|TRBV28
CASSFNQPQHF
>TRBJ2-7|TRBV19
CASSIDGTGGRSTPYEQYF
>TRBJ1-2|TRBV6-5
CASNHRQLANYGYTF
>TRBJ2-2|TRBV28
CASSWDVPGELFF
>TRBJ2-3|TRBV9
CASSVGAGGWDTQYF
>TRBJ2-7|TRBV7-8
CASSLALITSGPYEQYF
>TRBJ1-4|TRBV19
CASSIPGTGAGKLFF
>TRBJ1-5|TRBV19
CASMAGTGGAQPQHF
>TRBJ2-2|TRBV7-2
CASSPATSGSSTGELFF
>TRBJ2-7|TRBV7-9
CASSLTTSGSYEQYF
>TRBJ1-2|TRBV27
CASSFSGRSQYGYTF
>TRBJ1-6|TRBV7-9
CASSPDTFYSPLHF
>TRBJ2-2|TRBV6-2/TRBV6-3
CASSWTGTGELFF
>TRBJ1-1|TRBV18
CASSPQTDRGRTEAFF
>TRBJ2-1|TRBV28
CASSPYNEQFF
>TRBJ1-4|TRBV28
CASRAGTGAEKLFF
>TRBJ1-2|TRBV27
CASRNHRGDYYGYTF
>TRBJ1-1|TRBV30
CAWSVELGLREGTEAFF
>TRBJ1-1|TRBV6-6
CASTGRSTEAFF
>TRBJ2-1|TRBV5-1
CASTTYCDRATGEQFF
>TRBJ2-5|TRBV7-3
CASSLRARGPETQYF
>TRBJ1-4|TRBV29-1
CSATPNGATNEKLFF
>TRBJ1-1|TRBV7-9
CASSSRERAEAFF
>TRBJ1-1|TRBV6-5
CASRLAPRTEAFF
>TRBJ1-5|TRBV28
CASILQNNQPQHF